This T cell receptor beta chain was captured by sequencing in a study of spatial heterogeneity in lung cancer. For the study at large: Detected beta-chain sequences consistently exceeded alpha-chain sequences.

TCRdb reanalysed the 5' RACE reads using MiXCR and keeps one entry per CDR3 protein. The sample lists tens of thousands of distinct CDR3 sequences, approximately 12% occurring once. The CDR3 consists of 17 residues. V was pared by 5 bases and J by 1 base, with 11 bases of the junction left unmatched. Germline CDR1 and CDR2: MNHEY and SVGEGT. Time point: sample taken at primary tumor resection. The cohort: under 80 early-stage, untreated non-small cell lung cancer patients. Whole RNA from tumor, nontumor lung or frozen PBMC was sequenced unsorted. This clonotype showed up just a few times. The sample here was PBMCs, taken at surgery. V gene TRBV6-2 or TRBV6-3 combines with J gene TRBJ1-1; 9 nucleotides line up with TRBD1. The sequence derives from a male donor with early-stage non-small cell lung cancer. The CDR3 DNA reads as TGTGCCAGCAGTGATTTTTGGACAGGGGTTTCGAACACTGAAGCTTTCTTT. This gives the protein CASSDFWTGVSNTEAFF.